This TCR beta chain is from a study of T cells in Graves' hyperthyroidism and ophthalmopathy (dated by TCRdb to the late 2010s). A note on the overall study: Peripheral blood samples were taken at the time of initial diagnosis, prior to any treatment. To identify TCR V-J signatures that set the groups apart, the researchers used a discovery cohort of about a hundred patients, made up of approximately 43 with Graves' ophthalmopathy and 55 to 65 with stable Graves' hyperthyroidism. Prospective prediction of ophthalmopathy was tested in an independent validation cohort consisting of under 20 hyperthyroidism patients and more than 15 patients who later progressed to ophthalmopathy. The 100 or so discovery patients were divided at random into training and test sets in a 7:3 ratio. The study also compared thyroid tissue and blood T-cell repertoires from roughly six Graves' hyperthyroidism patients. After sampling, hyperthyroidism patients received methimazole starting at 30 mg daily, and ophthalmopathy patients received high-dose intravenous methylprednisolone. According to the paper, TCR Vbeta CDR3 sequencing was carried out on approximately 140 peripheral blood samples, which came from about 45 ophthalmopathy, roughly 75 hyperthyroidism and roughly 17 progressor patients. What the study reported, not specific to this receptor: No statistical method was used to fix the sample size in advance, and group allocation was not hidden from the investigators. Most expanded thyroid clonotypes (frequency above 0.001) were also found in blood, which suggests that blood repertoires may mirror thyroid immune responses. During validation, the model predicted progression to ophthalmopathy a median of approximately 7 months ahead of onset, with more than 55% sensitivity and roughly 72% specificity. A model built on a 13 V-J signature distinguished ophthalmopathy from stable hyperthyroidism, reaching 87.88% sensitivity and 81.08% specificity in cross-validation and 80%/75% in testing.

In the ophthalmopathy patients, disease was moderately to severely active, with a Clinical Activity Score of 3 or more, a NOSPECS grade of 4 or more, and a duration of less than 3 months. Patients with uncontrolled infections, other autoimmune diseases, pregnancy or lactation were excluded. Diagnoses were based on clinical symptoms, serum thyroxine and TRAb, thyroid ultrasound and orbital computed tomography. PBMCs were isolated from 7.5 to 10 ml of fresh peripheral blood by Ficoll-Paque density gradient centrifugation. Total RNA was extracted using Trizol reagent, and RNA quality was assessed on an Agilent 2100 Bioanalyzer. Inclusive of the bounding cysteine and phenylalanine, the CDR3 is 15 residues long. The sequence is cut down to CDR3 DNA, 45 bases in frame from base 1. The germline V gene gives CDR1 as SGHAT and CDR2 as FQNNGV. The V and J ends are trimmed by 0 bases and 5 bases, leaving 11 bases between them.

To note about this clonotype: The antigen it recognizes is unknown. It has no much larger one-base neighbor in the sample; base qualities were not kept.

TCR beta CDR3 regions were amplified from RNA transcripts. For the first round of RT-PCR on the TCR CDR3, the HTBI primer set was used together with the Qiagen OneStep RT-PCR kit. Libraries were constructed in a second round of multiplex PCR, after which size selection and purification were performed. Libraries were sequenced paired-end with 100 bp reads on an Illumina HiSeq2000. In the authors' own workflow: Raw data were processed with SOAPnuke, discarding reads with adapters, uncalled bases, mean Phred below 15, or no exact constant-primer or identifier match. High-quality paired reads were merged using COPE v1.2.5, and each unique nucleotide sequence was defined as a clonotype. MiTCR v1.1 was used to align clonotypes to the IMGT TRBV, TRBD and TRBJ reference segments. Only V-J combinations with frequency above 0.0001, covering approximately 99% of repertoires, were analysed. A TCS score was defined as the ratio between F50 (clonal expansion) and ExV (chaos), using BLOSUM62-based TCRdist between CDR3 peptides within each V-J. Welch's t-statistics and random forest reduced around 510 V-J features to roughly 13, which were used in a naive Bayes classifier (R e1071). Thyroid-blood repertoire similarity was quantified with the Morisita-Horn index. TCRdb reran the public reads through fastp at Q25 and MiXCR, keeping productive beta chains. CDR3 protein sequences are deduplicated, and each keeps its most common genes and DNA. The V and J calls reflect TCRdb's pipeline rather than the authors' work. In all, the sample holds approximately 600,000 distinct CDR3 sequences, and 14% to 15% of those were seen once. In total, the top ten clones hold over 3.5% of the sample.

This chain joins TRBV11-2 to TRBJ1-5, with no confidently assigned D gene. This sequence was found in a woman in her thirties or forties with Graves' ophthalmopathy. The sequenced sample was blood. The DNA sequence reads TGTGCCAGCAGCTTAGATAGATCCATTTATCAGCCCCAGCATTTT. It encodes CASSLDRSIYQPQHF.